This T cell receptor beta chain appears in the sequencing data of a study of cytomegalovirus exposure and HLA in healthy donors. Study-wide points: Reports indicate that TCR beta sequences accurately predicted the HLA-A and HLA-B alleles of most subjects. Presence/absence analyses assumed roughly uniform sequencing depth across donors, which may not hold.

On this clone: The antigen is not known.

Researchers ran the PCR with 60 Vbeta and 13 Jbeta primers. Repertoires were generated with immunoSEQ multiplex PCR, while TCRdb's copy carries only in-frame clones and drops some. The table lists some 160,000 clones, 82% of them singletons, with 0.5% in the top ten. The CDR3 is 13 residues long. Trimming cost V 4 bases and J 3 bases, with 9 bases left between them. Germline V gene data show CDR1 as SGHVS and CDR2 as FQNEAQ. This chain joins TRBV7-8 and TRBJ1-2; D possibly corresponds to TRBD1 (5 bases). The TCR comes from a woman in her forties or fifties in good health and CMV-seronegative. Sequences were obtained from PBMCs. The CDR3 spells CASSSTGDYGYTF. As DNA, the CDR3 is TGTGCCAGCAGCTCAACAGGTGACTATGGCTACACCTTC.